This TCR beta chain was profiled in a study of T cell repertoires in cytomegalovirus infection. Looking at the study overall: Use of recently identified HLA-C-restricted and well-studied HLA-B-restricted CMV epitopes was part of the study. Indicated by public TCR beta signatures were CMV infection and matching HLA type.

Study-wide results and limits: Cumulative frequency (of public TCR beta family members) identified carriers of CMV plus the relevant HLA. In two of eight donors, the top clonotype was HLA-C-restricted CMV-specific.

About this clonotype itself: Its antigen is still unknown.

In TCRdb, the reads were re-called with MiXCR into one record per CDR3 protein. In the table there are 900,000 to 950,000 distinct CDR3 sequences, around 32% of which are singletons. Germline CDR1 reads MNHNS; CDR2 reads SASEGT. This CDR3 comprises 16 residues. J gave up 0 bases and V 6 bases, and 6 bases lay outside the gene matches. The sample was cultured CD8+ T cells from PBMCs, taken from culture after CMV antigen stimulation. The gene calls are TRBV6-1 and TRBJ2-7; 12 bases fit TRBD2. The TCR was taken from a human donor in good health (CMV status not recorded). Some clones in this sample may be carry-over from other donors' samples. Written as DNA, the CDR3 is TGTGCCAGCAGCCCTGGACTAGCGGGGCCCTCCTACGAGCAGTACTTC. Its protein is CASSPGLAGPSYEQYF.